The 29 T cell receptor beta chains below all came from one sample that was sequenced in a study of post-analysis software for immune sequencing data. Sequencing libraries made from TCR beta cDNA carried unique molecular identifiers. TCRdb recomputed calls from the PCR reads with MiXCR, one row per CDR3 protein. The data show roughly 800,000 distinct CDR3 sequences, with 53% seen just once and roughly 4.4% held by the top ten. Study-level findings and limits: There were five or six TRBV segments more frequent in patients than controls, and TRBV5-6, TRBV5-1 and TRBV20-1 were among them.

The antigens these receptors bind are not known. Input material: blood. The origin of the receptors is a girl under 18 with multiple sclerosis.

V gene TRBV20-1 combines with J gene TRBJ2-1, with a possible D match to TRBD2 (5 bases). V shed 0 bases and J shed 0 bases, with 21 bases lying between them. This CDR3 has 19 amino acids. Germline values: CDR1 DFQATT, CDR2 SNEGSKA (reference sequence). The CDR3 DNA reads as TGCAGTGCTAGAGATCCGGTGGCCTCCGGGGTAAGCTCCTACAATGAGCAGTTCTTC. Protein product: CSARDPVASGVSSYNEQFF.

The V call is TRBV30, the J call TRBJ1-2; D gene ambiguous. CDR1 and CDR2 (germline): GTSNPN, SVGIG (reference sequence). Deletions cut 2 bases from V and 0 bases from J, with 7 bases between. This CDR3 is 13 amino acids long. The CDR3 protein is CAWSKTANYGYTF. CDR3 in DNA: TGTGCCTGGAGTAAAACAGCTAACTATGGCTACACCTTC. Filled out from reference TRBV30 and TRBJ1-2, the complete variable domain reads SQTIHQWPATLVQPVGSPLSLECTVEGTSNPNLYWYRQAAGRGLQLLFYSVGIGQISSEVPQNLSASRPQDRQFILSSKKLLLSDSGFYLCAWSKTANYGYTFGSGTRLTVV.

This clonotype was seen a handful of times. CDR3 in amino acids: CASSLTSGTIQETQYF. In DNA, the CDR3 is TGTGCCAGCAGCTTGACTAGCGGGACCATTCAAGAGACCCAGTACTTC. The V gene is TRBV5-4, the J gene TRBJ2-5; the match to TRBD2 covers 10 bases. CDR3 length: 16 amino acids. Germline CDR1 reads SGHNT; CDR2 reads YYREEE (reference sequence). Trimming took 1 base from V and 2 from J; bases not matched to a gene: 5.

The rearrangement joins TRBV15 to TRBJ1-1; D remains unclear. V was trimmed by 0 bases and J by 5 bases, leaving 10 bases between them. This CDR3 is 14 amino acids long. Germline lookup yields CDR1 LNHNV and CDR2 YYDKDF (reference sequence). The CDR3 reads CATSRDRWSTEAFF. The DNA for the CDR3 is TGTGCCACCAGCAGAGATCGATGGTCGACTGAAGCTTTCTTT.

The rearrangement uses TRBV2 and TRBJ2-5; D is unresolved. The J call may be in error: the DNA end matches TRBJ2-7 better. The germline CDR1 and CDR2 sequences are SNHLY and FYNNEI. The CDR3 length is 13 residues. CDR3: CASRLRPAYEQYF. The CDR3 coding sequence is TGTGCCAGCCGCCTTCGACCCGCTTACGAGCAGTACTTC.

The sample holds a few counts of this clonotype. The chain couples TRBV20-1 to TRBJ2-1, with 10 bases fitting TRBD2. This CDR3 comprises 16 residues. J was trimmed by 3 bases and V by 2 bases; bases with no gene match: 7. The V gene's germline CDR1 is DFQATT and CDR2 SNEGSKA (reference sequence). CDR3 coding DNA: TGCAGTGCTAGATCACCGGGACTAGCGCTCTACAATGAGCAGTTCTTC. Translation gives CSARSPGLALYNEQFF.

The rearrangement uses TRBV18 and TRBJ2-7, with D possibly called TRBD1 or TRBD2 (5 bases each). Trimming took off 4 bases at V and 0 bases at J, with 13 bases between the two ends. The CDR3 contains 15 residues. Germline CDR1 KGHSH, CDR2 LQKENI. In DNA form, the CDR3 reads TGTGCCAGCTCACTCAATGGGGGTCCCTCCTACGAGCAGTACTTC. Protein product: CASSLNGGPSYEQYF.

CDR3 sequence (DNA): TGTGCCAGCAGTGTGACAGGGGGCGATCATCAGCCCCAGCATTTT. Translation: CASSVTGGDHQPQHF. The rearrangement links TRBV6-5 to TRBJ1-5, with TRBD1 matching over 10 bases. J was trimmed by 5 bases and V by 5 bases; bases with no gene match: 6. Per the germline V gene, CDR1 is MNHEY and CDR2 is SVGAGI. The CDR3 is 15 residues long.

A single count supports this clonotype. V is TRBV20-1 and J is TRBJ1-2, with 7 bases aligning to TRBD1. The germline V gene encodes CDR1 DFQATT and CDR2 SNEGSKA (reference sequence). This CDR3 is built from 13 residues. The V and J ends lost 3 bases and 8 bases, in that order; junction bases with no gene match: 9. The CDR3 bases are TGCAGTGCTAGTCCCGACAGGGAAGAAGGCTACACCTTC. Residues: CSASPDREEGYTF.

The chain has TRBV20-1 and TRBJ2-5, with D possibly matching TRBD2 (6 bases). Looked up from germline, CDR1 is DFQATT and CDR2 is SNEGSKA (reference sequence). There are 12 residues in the CDR3. CDR3 in amino acids: CTIAGMADTQYF. As DNA, the CDR3 is TGCACCATCGCGGGGATGGCAGATACGCAGTACTTC.

This clonotype occurred a few times. The chain employs TRBV5-6 and TRBJ2-3, with D possibly being TRBD2 (6 bases). The CDR3 has 16 amino acids. Trimming took off 4 bases at V and 2 bases at J, with 17 bases between the two ends. CDR1 is SGHDT and CDR2 is YYEEEE in the germline V gene. DNA of the CDR3: TGTGCCAGCAGCCCGCCCGGGACTCCATACACAGATACGCAGTATTTT. Encoded protein: CASSPPGTPYTDTQYF.

V gene TRBV12-3 or TRBV12-4 combines with J gene TRBJ1-1, with D possibly being TRBD1 (5 bases). The V gene lost 5 bases and the J gene lost 10 bases, with 14 bases spanning the gap. This CDR3 is built from 12 residues. CDR3 amino acids: CASSAPGEVAFF. The CDR3 nucleotides read TGTGCCAGCAGTGCCCCGGGGGAAGTAGCTTTCTTT.

V is TRBV7-8 and J is TRBJ1-2, with a weak D call TRBD1 (6 bases). Germline V lookup: CDR1 SGHVS, CDR2 FQNEAQ. This CDR3 is 14 amino acids long. The ends were cut back, 3 bases at V and 0 bases at J, with 8 bases in the middle. The CDR3 here is CASSFDRSNYGYTF. CDR3 sequence (DNA): TGTGCCAGCAGCTTCGACAGGTCTAACTATGGCTACACCTTC.

This clonotype was detected a few times. The chain employs TRBV6-5 and TRBJ2-1, with D tentatively TRBD1 or TRBD2 (5 bases each). The CDR3 length is 14 residues. V was clipped by 4 bases and J by 1 base, with 8 bases between them. Germline CDR1 is MNHEY and CDR2 is SVGAGI. The chain's CDR3 is CASSSRESYNEQFF. For the CDR3, the DNA is TGTGCCAGCAGTTCCAGGGAGTCCTACAATGAGCAGTTCTTC.

CDR3 loop: CASSSHPGRRGSYNEQFF. CDR3 in DNA: TGTGCCAGCAGCTCACACCCGGGACGCCGGGGGTCCTACAATGAGCAGTTCTTC. The V call is TRBV7-2, the J call TRBJ2-1; tentative D call: TRBD2 (6 bases). CDR3 length equals 18 residues. Germline-derived CDR1 and CDR2 are SGHTA and FQGNSA. V was pared by 4 bases and J by 1 base, with 20 bases between.

The chain combines TRBV27 with TRBJ1-2; 7 positions agree with TRBD1. The CDR3 covers 13 residues. Germline V gene data show CDR1 as MNHEY and CDR2 as SMNVEV (reference sequence). V shed 2 bases and J 8 bases; nucleotides not matched to a gene: 5. Written as DNA, the CDR3 is TGTGCCAGCAGTTTAATGGCAGGGGGGGGCTACACCTTC. Translated, it gives CASSLMAGGGYTF.

This chain links TRBV18 with TRBJ1-2; D gene unclear. Deletions cut 3 bases from V and 0 bases from J, with 11 bases between. The germline V gene encodes CDR1 KGHSH and CDR2 LQKENI. This CDR3 contains 15 residues. The DNA of the CDR3 is TGTGCCAGCTCACCGCAGAAAGGAGCTAACTATGGCTACACCTTC. Its protein product is CASSPQKGANYGYTF.

CDR3 loop: CATSDMDRGRYF. The DNA for the CDR3 is TGTGCCACCAGTGACATGGACAGGGGGAGGTACTTC. V gene TRBV24-1 combines with J gene TRBJ2-7; TRBD1 aligns across 10 bases. CDR1 KGHDR and CDR2 SFDVKD come from the germline V gene. The CDR3 length is 12 residues. After removal of 4 bases from V and 12 bases from J, the junction contained 5 bases not matched to a gene.

This clonotype was detected only once. CDR3 sequence reads: CASRTGQGEDTQYF. The CDR3 region has the DNA TGTGCCAGCAGGACGGGACAGGGAGAAGATACGCAGTATTTT. The V gene is TRBV7-9, the J gene TRBJ2-3; 9 bases fit TRBD1. Trimming removed 6 bases from V and 5 bases from J; junction bases left unmatched: 6. This CDR3 contains 14 residues. The germline V gene has CDR1 SEHNR and CDR2 FQNEAQ (reference sequence).

The chain is built from TRBV3-1 and TRBJ1-2; D call uncertain. The CDR3 extends over 15 amino acids. Per germline, CDR1 LGHDT and CDR2 YNNKEL (reference sequence). The ends were cut back, 0 bases at V and 3 bases at J, with 11 bases in the middle. The CDR3 coding sequence is TGTGCCAGCAGCCAAGATAATGGGCAGTACTATGGCTACACCTTC. Encoded protein: CASSQDNGQYYGYTF.

J is TRBJ2-7 and V is TRBV12-5, with 8 bases matching TRBD1. Germline V lookup: CDR1 LGHNT, CDR2 FRNRAP. After removal of 3 bases from V and 4 bases from J, the junction contained 2 bases not matched to a gene. CDR3 length equals 13 residues. The CDR3 bases are TGTGCTAGTGGTTTCGGACAGGGATACGAGCAGTACTTC. Protein product: CASGFGQGYEQYF.

This clonotype was found a few times. V is TRBV12-5 and J is TRBJ2-5; D call uncertain. The CDR3 spans 16 residues. CDR1 and CDR2 from the germline V gene are LGHNT and FRNRAP. V was clipped by 0 bases and J by 4 bases, with 15 bases between them. The DNA of the CDR3 is TGTGCTAGTGGTTTGGTGGACGGCCTTGCTGCAGAGACCCAGTACTTC. This translates into CASGLVDGLAAETQYF.

The table lists this clonotype with a count of one. This rearrangement joins TRBV29-1 to TRBJ2-5; a weak D match, TRBD2 (6 bases). The CDR3 extends over 13 amino acids. V lost 0 bases and J lost 11, with 16 bases in between. The germline gives CDR1 SQVTM, CDR2 ANQGSEA. This CDR3 reads CSVEETRRGEQYF. The CDR3 bases are TGCAGCGTTGAAGAGACGAGGAGGGGAGAGCAGTACTTC.

The J gene is TRBJ2-5, the V gene TRBV15, with 7 bases matching TRBD1. The CDR3 is made up of 20 amino acids. Looked up from germline, CDR1 is LNHNV and CDR2 is YYDKDF (reference sequence). The trim removed 0 bases at V and 2 bases at J, leaving 18 bases unmatched. The DNA of the CDR3 is TGTGCCACCAGCAGAGATTGGTTGGGAGCCGGGACAGAGTTACAAGAGACCCAGTACTTC. The encoded protein is CATSRDWLGAGTELQETQYF.

The CDR3: CSARGLAGHDDEQFF. The CDR3 nucleotides read TGCAGTGCTAGAGGGCTAGCGGGCCACGACGATGAGCAGTTCTTC. This chain links TRBV20-1 with TRBJ2-1, with 8 nucleotides matching TRBD2. This CDR3 comprises 15 residues. Germline V gene lookup returns CDR1 DFQATT and CDR2 SNEGSKA (reference sequence). Trimming removed 1 base from V and 8 bases from J; junction bases left unmatched: 10.

This clonotype appeared a few times. The chain recombines TRBV5-1 with TRBJ2-3, with a weak D call TRBD2 (5 bases). In germline, CDR1 is SGHRS, CDR2 YFSETQ. This CDR3 region has 15 residues. Trimming removed 2 bases from V and 0 bases from J, with 10 bases in between. For the CDR3, the DNA is TGCGCCAGCAGCTTTCGGCGGGTTAGCACAGATACGCAGTATTTT. Translating gives CASSFRRVSTDTQYF.

The V gene is TRBV24-1, the J gene TRBJ2-7; D is perhaps TRBD2 (7 bases). The end of the DNA fits TRBJ2-5 better, so the J call may be wrong. Germline loops: CDR1 KGHDR, CDR2 SFDVKD. The CDR3 spans 15 residues. The CDR3 sequence is CATSEGGGNGETQYF. In DNA form, the CDR3 reads TGTGCCACCAGTGAGGGGGGGGGCAACGGGGAGACCCAGTACTTC.

This chain uses TRBV7-3 with TRBJ2-3; 10 positions agree with TRBD1. The germline V gene has CDR1 SGHTA and CDR2 FQGTGA. The CDR3 sequence is 13 residues long. V dropped 4 bases and J dropped 10; count of bases not matched to a gene: 5. The DNA for the CDR3 is TGTGCCAGCAGCTCCGCCGGGACAGGGGCGCAGTATTTT. Translating it yields CASSSAGTGAQYF.

This clonotype was observed a few times. The chain joins TRBV7-6 to TRBJ2-7; D possibly uses TRBD1 or TRBD2 (5 bases each). The J call is in doubt because the DNA end fits TRBJ2-5 better. CDR3 length: 17 amino acids. CDR1 and CDR2 from the germline V gene are SGHVS and FNYEAQ. The CDR3 region has the DNA TGTGCCAGCAGCTGGGGGTTGAGGGAGATTAGACTGGAGACCCAGTACTTC. Protein product: CASSWGLREIRLETQYF.